This T cell receptor (beta chain) was obtained from a study of metastatic and nonmetastatic thyroid tumors (dated by TCRdb to 2020 to 2021). The study in broad terms: Repertoires were compared across peripheral blood and tumor or nodule tissue samples from malignant and benign thyroid patients.

Beyond this particular receptor, the publication reports: TCR beta diversity was reported as significantly higher in malignant tumors than in benign nodules, in both blood and tumor samples.

No treatment had been received by any patient before thyroid surgery. The study retrospectively analysed patient clinical samples collected from about 2012 to 2019 using T-cell receptor beta sequencing. The junction carries 7 bases between V and J, which are trimmed by 6 bases and 4 bases respectively. CDR1 and CDR2 are read off the germline V gene as MNHEY and SVGEGT. The CDR3 covers 11 residues, taking in both the cysteine and the phenylalanine. CDR3 DNA only is kept here, 33 bases in frame from base 1. Library generation was performed with PCR. The sequencer was an Illumina HiSeq 4000. High-throughput sequencing was used to profile the TCR beta-chain CDR3 region of every patient. The authors processed their data as follows. The researchers built a classifier to tell apart papillary thyroid cancer patients with distant metastasis, based on CDR3 differences among clinicopathological groups. Repertoire diversity was assessed with the Shannon index, and tumor-blood repertoire similarity with the Morisita-Horn index. In TCRdb, the public reads were trimmed at Q25 with fastp and aligned with MiXCR, with productive beta chains retained. TCRdb's processing, not the authors' own work, is the source of the V and J calls. Present in this sample are 30,000 to 35,000 clones, roughly 15% of which were seen just once. The ten largest clones capture over 15% of the sample.

This clone was picked up many times. The clone's antigen remains unknown. Base quality data are lacking; no much larger clone is found one base away. Sequencing input: blood. Recombination connected TRBV6-2 or TRBV6-3 to TRBJ2-7; no D gene call is confident. The receptor was isolated from a male donor with papillary thyroid cancer or a benign thyroid nodule (not recorded which). Some clones in this sample may be carry-over from other donors' samples. The CDR3 protein sequence reads: CASRSLYEQYF. The DNA sequence is TGTGCCAGCAGGTCCCTGTACGAGCAGTACTTC.